This is a list of T cell receptor beta chains from one sample in a study of Ad26.COV2.S vaccination and SARS-CoV-2 variants. Sequencing used immunoSEQ multiplex PCR; TCRdb keeps in-frame clones, though not all of them. The data show 440,000 or so clones, with about 90% seen just once and about 4.5% held by the top ten. The starting material was peripheral blood, obtained in a trial of Ad26.COV2.S vaccine versus placebo. The source of these receptors is a person between 18 and 65 years old who received the Ad26.COV2.S COVID-19 vaccine or a placebo. CDR3s include the opening cysteine and the closing phenylalanine or tryptophan. The D gene is left open where the match is weak. Some rows mark clone size as missing; the rest say once, few, many or name a class of expanded clone.

d_call	j_call	clone_size	v_call	cdr3_length	cdr3_aa	cdr3_nt
.	TRBJ2-5	.	TRBV18	15	CASSPQGGLQETQYF	TGTGCCAGCTCACCACAGGGGGGCCTCCAAGAGACCCAGTACTTC
.	TRBJ2-7	.	TRBV28	15	CASSLSGVGMDEQYF	TGTGCCAGCAGCCTATCAGGGGTGGGTATGGACGAGCAGTACTTC
.	TRBJ2-5	.	TRBV21-1	16	CASSNADGTRLETQYF	TGTGCCAGCAGCAATGCCGACGGGACAAGGCTGGAGACCCAGTACTTC
TRBD1	TRBJ2-7	.	TRBV14	13	CASSQEQGGEQYF	TGTGCCAGCAGCCAAGAACAGGGGGGCGAGCAGTACTTC
TRBD2	TRBJ2-5	.	TRBV19	13	CASGAGDGETQYF	TGTGCCAGTGGAGCGGGAGACGGAGAGACCCAGTACTTC
TRBD1	TRBJ2-7	.	TRBV18	15	CASSRRDRDPYEQYF	TGTGCCAGCTCACGCCGGGACAGGGACCCCTACGAGCAGTACTTC
.	TRBJ1-5	.	TRBV19	14	CASSIARVGQPQHF	TGTGCCAGTAGTATAGCCAGGGTCGGCCAGCCCCAGCATTTT
.	TRBJ1-1	.	TRBV19	14	CASSIVGGYTEAFF	TGTGCCAGTAGTATCGTAGGTGGTTACACTGAAGCTTTCTTT
.	TRBJ1-5	.	TRBV15	16	CATSRDRLDSNQPQHF	TGTGCCACCAGCAGAGATCGACTTGATAGCAATCAGCCCCAGCATTTT
TRBD1	TRBJ2-1	.	TRBV6-2/TRBV6-3	16	CASSSTGTGGYNEQFF	TGTGCCAGCAGTTCTACCGGGACAGGGGGGTACAATGAGCAGTTCTTC
TRBD2	TRBJ2-4	.	TRBV28	13	CASSWSGGDIQYF	TGTGCCAGCAGTTGGAGCGGGGGGGACATTCAGTACTTC
.	TRBJ1-5	once	TRBV25-1	14	CASSEFGGAQPQHF	TGTGCCAGCAGTGAATTTGGGGGGGCTCAGCCCCAGCATTTT
.	TRBJ2-7	.	TRBV6-5	12	CASSYTGGEQYF	TGTGCCAGCAGCTACACCGGCGGAGAGCAGTACTTC
TRBD1	TRBJ1-3	.	TRBV3-1/TRBV3-2	14	CASSQDRVGNTIYF	TGTGCCAGCAGCCAGGACAGGGTTGGAAACACCATATATTTT
.	TRBJ1-1	.	TRBV28	17	CASSLGKGFDRNTEAFF	TGTGCCAGCAGTTTAGGGAAGGGGTTCGACAGGAACACTGAAGCTTTCTTT
.	TRBJ2-1	.	TRBV25-1	14	CASSELGGAGEQFF	TGTGCCAGCAGTGAATTGGGCGGTGCGGGGGAGCAGTTCTTC
.	TRBJ1-3	.	TRBV4-3	14	CASSQDDGGNTIYF	TGCGCCAGCAGCCAAGATGACGGGGGAAACACCATATATTTT
TRBD2	TRBJ2-2	.	TRBV24-1	19	CATSDLLAGESGNTGELFF	TGTGCCACCAGTGATTTACTAGCGGGAGAGTCGGGGAACACCGGGGAGCTGTTTTTT
TRBD2	TRBJ2-7	.	TRBV14	15	CASSQQLGGFYEQYF	TGTGCCAGCAGCCAACAGTTGGGGGGGTTTTACGAGCAGTACTTC
.	TRBJ2-4	.	TRBV6-6	19	CASSPGQGSGRLAKNIQYF	TGTGCCAGCAGTCCGGGACAGGGCAGCGGGAGGTTAGCCAAAAACATTCAGTACTTC
TRBD1	TRBJ1-6	.	TRBV5-6	14	CASSVRTGAHTLHF	TGTGCCAGCAGCGTTAGGACAGGGGCTCACACCCTCCACTTT
TRBD1	TRBJ1-1	.	TRBV5-1	14	CASSFSGGGTEAFF	TGCGCCAGCAGCTTTTCAGGGGGCGGCACTGAAGCTTTCTTT
.	TRBJ2-7	once	TRBV3-1/TRBV3-2	14	CASSQDLGALEQYF	TGTGCCAGCAGCCAAGACTTAGGGGCCCTCGAGCAGTACTTC
.	TRBJ1-4	.	TRBV9	16	CASSVGVGVANEKLFF	TGTGCCAGCAGCGTAGGAGTGGGGGTGGCTAATGAAAAACTGTTTTTT
.	TRBJ2-3	.	TRBV5-1	14	CASSLEGFADTQYF	TGCGCCAGCAGCTTGGAAGGTTTCGCGGATACGCAGTATTTT
TRBD1	TRBJ2-7	.	TRBV28	17	CASSFFLGQQTSYEQYF	TGTGCCAGCAGTTTCTTTCTGGGACAGCAAACTTCCTACGAGCAGTACTTC
TRBD1	TRBJ1-6	many	TRBV28	17	CASRSDGTGTYNSPLHF	TGTGCCAGCAGATCCGACGGGACAGGGACCTATAATTCACCCCTCCACTTT
.	TRBJ2-7	.	TRBV25-1	16	CASSESGGRASYEQYF	TGTGCCAGCAGTGAGTCGGGCGGCAGGGCTTCCTACGAGCAGTACTTC
TRBD2	TRBJ2-1	.	TRBV10-1	18	CAIPWTSGRASSYNEQFF	TGCGCCATCCCCTGGACTAGCGGGAGGGCTAGCTCCTACAATGAGCAGTTCTTC
.	TRBJ1-1	.	TRBV13	13	CASSSRGGTEAFF	TGTGCCAGCAGCTCAAGAGGGGGCACTGAAGCTTTCTTT
TRBD2	TRBJ2-3	.	TRBV28	18	CASSQGTSGLGGADTQYF	TGTGCCAGCAGTCAGGGGACTAGCGGGCTGGGTGGTGCAGATACGCAGTATTTT
.	TRBJ2-1	.	TRBV18	13	CASSPQGEYEQFF	TGTGCCAGCTCACCGCAAGGGGAATATGAGCAGTTCTTC
TRBD1	TRBJ2-5	.	TRBV29-1	15	CSQSLRQGSRETQYF	TGCAGCCAAAGCCTCCGACAGGGAAGTCGGGAGACCCAGTACTTC
TRBD1	TRBJ1-3	.	TRBV7-9	16	CASSSWTGGSGNTIYF	TGTGCCAGCAGCTCGTGGACAGGGGGCTCTGGAAACACCATATATTTT
TRBD2	TRBJ2-3	.	TRBV11-2	15	CASSPGLANGGTQYF	TGTGCCTCTTCCCCGGGACTAGCGAACGGGGGTACGCAGTATTTT
TRBD1	TRBJ1-2	.	TRBV6-5	15	CASRALQGASYGYTF	TGTGCCAGCAGAGCATTACAGGGGGCATCCTATGGCTACACCTTC
.	TRBJ1-6	.	TRBV5-1	15	CASSLGHVSASPLHF	TGCGCCAGCAGCTTGGGTCACGTATCGGCTTCACCCCTCCACTTT
.	TRBJ1-3	.	TRBV5-1	14	CASSLEGSGNTIYF	TGCGCCAGCAGCTTGGAAGGTTCTGGAAACACCATATATTTT
.	TRBJ1-2	.	TRBV12-3/TRBV12-4	13	CASSPNGGDGYTF	TGTGCCAGCAGTCCCAACGGGGGGGATGGCTACACCTTC
TRBD2	TRBJ2-5	.	TRBV6-2/TRBV6-3	14	CASSSGRFFETQYF	TGTGCCAGCAGTAGCGGGAGGTTTTTTGAGACCCAGTACTTC
TRBD2	TRBJ2-7	.	TRBV6-1	16	CASSARLAGVSVEQYF	TGTGCCAGCAGTGCACGGCTAGCGGGAGTTAGCGTCGAGCAGTACTTC
.	TRBJ2-7	once	TRBV4-1	15	CASSQSAGTSYEQYF	TGCGCCAGCAGCCAATCCGCAGGGACATCCTACGAGCAGTACTTC
TRBD1	TRBJ1-2	.	TRBV24-1	17	CATSDSIGGQGVDGYTF	TGTGCCACCAGTGACTCAATAGGGGGACAGGGGGTCGATGGCTACACCTTC
.	TRBJ2-7	.	TRBV11-2	14	CASSLGASTYEQYF	TGTGCCAGCAGCTTAGGTGCCAGTACCTACGAGCAGTACTTC
TRBD1	TRBJ2-2	.	TRBV7-3	17	CASSLEGGQVGTGELFF	TGTGCCAGCAGCTTAGAAGGGGGACAGGTCGGCACCGGGGAGCTGTTTTTT
TRBD1	TRBJ2-3	.	TRBV6-5	13	CASSRGLTDTQYF	TGTGCCAGCAGTAGGGGGCTCACAGATACGCAGTATTTT